Below, 15 T cell receptor beta chains from the same sample are listed, as sequenced in a study of shared clonotypes between healthy human individuals. Data came from immunoSEQ multiplex PCR; TCRdb stores just in-frame clones and leaves some out. The data contain about 2.5 million clones, around 93% of them singletons. The sample comprised naive CD4+ T cells from PBMCs. Subset given: CD45RA+ positively selected. The source of these receptors is a man aged 18 to 29 in good health. Some clones in this sample may be carry-over from other donors' samples.

The chain couples TRBV5-4 to TRBJ1-4; possibly TRBD1 for D (5 bases). The CDR3 has 15 amino acids. V shed 4 bases and J shed 7 bases, with 17 bases lying between them. Germline CDR1 and CDR2: SGHNT and YYREEE (reference sequence). The chain's CDR3 is CASSADSWGTEKLFF. As DNA, the CDR3 is TGTGCCAGCAGCGCCGACAGTTGGGGTACTGAAAAACTGTTTTTT.

The chain employs TRBV27 and TRBJ2-7; D ambiguous. The CDR3 sequence is 15 residues long. CDR1 and CDR2 (germline): MNHEY, SMNVEV (reference sequence). V was shortened by 5 bases and J by 7 bases, with 21 bases between the two germline ends. CDR3 nucleotides: TGTGCCAGCAGTACCCCCAGCGCCGGGCGAGGAGAGCAGTACTTC. Translating gives CASSTPSAGRGEQYF.

Only one count was recorded for this clone. In the same sample, other DNA sequences code for this CDR3. The V call is TRBV18, the J call TRBJ2-3; D unresolved. The CDR3 is 16 residues long. CDR1 and CDR2 from the germline V gene are KGHSH and LQKENI. V lost 0 bases to trimming and J lost 0 bases, with 10 bases between them. The CDR3 protein is CASSPPGGSSTDTQYF. DNA of the CDR3: TGTGCCAGCTCACCACCGGGCGGTTCTAGCACAGATACGCAGTATTTT.

CDR3 sequence (DNA): TGTGCCAGCAGCCTGAAAAGCGGTCGGAGTAGCGATGAGCAGTTCTTC. Amino acids: CASSLKSGRSSDEQFF. V gene TRBV4-2 combines with J gene TRBJ2-1, with D perhaps matching TRBD2 (5 bases). The germline CDR1 and CDR2 sequences are LGHNA and YNFKEQ. Trimming shortened V by 4 bases and J by 8 bases, and 21 bases separated the two germline ends. CDR3 size: 16 residues.

This sequence joins TRBV7-2 and TRBJ2-7; TRBD2 aligns across 9 bases. This CDR3 region has 15 residues. V was pared by 4 bases and J by 4 bases, with 8 bases of the junction left unmatched. CDR1 is SGHTA, CDR2 FQGNSA, per germline. The CDR3 DNA follows: TGTGCCAGCAGCTCAGGGCTAGCGGGATATTACGAGCAGTACTTC. This encodes CASSSGLAGYYEQYF.

The chain carries TRBV28 and TRBJ1-1, with 9 bases lining up with TRBD1. Germline loops: CDR1 MDHEN, CDR2 SYDVKM. The CDR3 is 15 residues long. With V trimmed by 8 bases and J by 4 bases, 11 bases remained unmatched. CDR3 DNA: TGTGCCAGCGGGCGGGCAGGACAGGGGAGCACTGAAGCTTTCTTT. It encodes CASGRAGQGSTEAFF.

The rearrangement links TRBV7-8 to TRBJ1-2; 9 bases agree with TRBD1. Germline CDR1 and CDR2: SGHVS and FQNEAQ. The CDR3 is 16 residues long. V dropped 0 bases and J dropped 8; count of bases not matched to a gene: 10. This CDR3 reads CASSLAGGQGPEGYTF. DNA of the CDR3: TGTGCCAGCAGCTTAGCGGGGGGACAGGGACCAGAAGGCTACACCTTC. The full variable domain, rest sourced from reference TRBV7-8 and TRBJ1-2, is GAGVSQSPRYKVAKRGQDVALRCDPISGHVSLFWYQQALGQGPEFLTYFQNEAQLDKSGLPSDRFFAERPEGSVSTLKIQRTQQEDSAVYLCASSLAGGQGPEGYTFGSGTRLTVV.

CDR3 loop: CASSSHGVTQYF. CDR3 sequence (DNA): TGTGCCAGCAGCTCCCACGGGGTTACGCAGTATTTT. This chain connects TRBV11-2 to TRBJ2-3; tentative D call: TRBD2 (5 bases). Trimming pared 4 bases from V and 8 bases from J, leaving 10 bases between. Germline lookup yields CDR1 SGHAT and CDR2 FQNNGV. The CDR3 extends over 12 amino acids.

This clone appeared a single time. Here the CDR3 reads CASSPGPERANVLTF. CDR3 DNA sequence: TGTGCCAGCAGCCCGGGTCCAGAAAGGGCCAACGTCCTGACTTTC. The chain links TRBV7-6 to TRBJ2-6; D is uncertain. The V and J ends lost 5 bases and 5 bases respectively, with 13 bases between them. Germline V gene sequence: CDR1 SGHVS, CDR2 FNYEAQ. This CDR3 comprises 15 residues.

This sequence joins TRBV27 and TRBJ2-1; 9 positions match TRBD2. The germline gives CDR1 MNHEY, CDR2 SMNVEV (reference sequence). Germline trimming cut 5 bases from V and 0 bases from J; bases unmatched to any gene: 20. The CDR3 contains 21 residues. CDR3 sequence: CASSPFDLAGSGYFSYNEQFF. CDR3 nucleotides: TGTGCCAGCAGTCCGTTCGACCTAGCGGGAAGTGGGTACTTCTCCTACAATGAGCAGTTCTTC.

CDR3: CASRRGQNYGYTF. CDR3 nucleotide sequence: TGTGCCAGTAGGCGGGGTCAGAACTATGGCTACACCTTC. The chain links TRBV19 to TRBJ1-2; D not certain. CDR1 is LNHDA and CDR2 is SQIVND in the germline V gene (reference sequence). This CDR3 has 13 residues. Trimming took off 6 bases at V and 2 bases at J, with 10 bases between the two ends.

CDR3 loop: CASSPTRGGNEKLFF. CDR3 nucleotide sequence: TGTGCCAGCTCACCCACGAGGGGAGGAAATGAAAAACTGTTTTTT. The V and J genes are TRBV18 and TRBJ1-4; tentative D call: TRBD1 (5 bases). Deletions cut 3 bases from V and 5 bases from J, with 13 bases between. CDR3 length equals 15 residues. Germline V gene sequence: CDR1 KGHSH, CDR2 LQKENI.

This clone was seen a few times. The chain links TRBV7-9 to TRBJ2-7; D gene uncertain. This CDR3 is built from 14 residues. CDR1 and CDR2 (germline): SEHNR, FQNEAQ (reference sequence). The V end lost 5 bases, the J end lost 3 bases, and 14 bases lay between the germline ends. CDR3 in DNA: TGTGCCAGCAGCCCTCGACAAGAGTGCTACGAGCAGTACTTC. It yields the protein CASSPRQECYEQYF. Looking up the rest from reference TRBV7-9 and TRBJ2-7 gives the full variable domain: DTGVSQNPRHKITKRGQNVTFRCDPISEHNRLYWYRQTLGQGPEFLTYFQNEAQLEKSRLLSDRFSAERPKGSFSTLEIQRTEQGDSAMYLCASSPRQECYEQYFGPGTRLTVT.

The J gene is TRBJ1-1, the V gene TRBV11-3; 7 nucleotides line up with TRBD1. Germline CDR1 and CDR2: SGHNT and YENEEA. With 5 bases clipped from V and 0 bases from J, the junction kept 6 bases outside the gene matches. This CDR3 has 15 residues. The CDR3 sequence is CASSLKGQLNTEAFF. For the CDR3, the DNA is TGTGCCAGCAGCCTTAAGGGACAGTTGAACACTGAAGCTTTCTTT.

The chain employs TRBV7-3 and TRBJ1-5, with D maybe TRBD1 (5 bases). With 5 bases removed from V and 7 bases from J, the gap between germline ends came to 15 bases. The CDR3 consists of 14 residues. Germline V gives CDR1 SGHTA, CDR2 FQGTGA. CDR3 coding DNA: TGTGCCAGCAGCGCTCCAGGGTCGGAGCAGCCCCAGCATTTT. Translated, it gives CASSAPGSEQPQHF.